These 23 T cell receptor beta chains came from one sample sequenced in a study of response to subunit inactivated influenza vaccine. One entry per CDR3 protein results from TCRdb running MiXCR on the RT-PCR reads. The sample shows fewer than 600,000 distinct CDR3 sequences, more than 7% of them seen only once. Material: PBMCs from blood, obtained roughly 24 months after vaccination. The receptors derive from a man aged 50 to 69 who received an inactivated influenza vaccine.

This clonotype has a count of ten or more. The CDR3 nucleotides read TGTGCCAGCAGTTACTCGACTCCAAATACGCAGTATTTT. Translated: CASSYSTPNTQYF. The V and J genes are TRBV6-6 and TRBJ2-3, with D uncertain. This CDR3 region has 13 residues. From germline, CDR1 is MNHNY and CDR2 SVGAGI (reference sequence). Trimming cost V 0 bases and J 7 bases, with 8 bases left between them.

This clonotype was seen repeatedly, ten times or more. Here the CDR3 DNA reads TGTGCCAGCAGCTTAGAAGGGCGGCCCGGGGGAATCGACAATGAGCAGTTCTTC. As protein: CASSLEGRPGGIDNEQFF. The J gene is TRBJ2-1, the V gene TRBV11-2; TRBD2 might be the D (6 bases). Between the trimmed V and J ends, which lost 0 bases and 5 bases, there was a span of 20 bases. The CDR3 length is 18 residues. Per the germline V gene, CDR1 is SGHAT and CDR2 is FQNNGV.

This sequence joins TRBV15 and TRBJ2-2; 7 nucleotides match TRBD1. The CDR3 length is 14 residues. Germline-derived CDR1 and CDR2 are LNHNV and YYDKDF (reference sequence). V dropped 6 bases and J dropped 6; count of bases not matched to a gene: 7. DNA of the CDR3: TGTGCCACCAGTGAGGGGGCAATTGCCGGGGAGCTGTTTTTT. Protein sequence: CATSEGAIAGELFF.

The chain combines TRBV7-6 with TRBJ2-7; 8 bases agree with TRBD1. Trimming at V came to 8 bases and at J to 4 bases, leaving 13 bases not matched to a gene. The germline V gene has CDR1 SGHVS and CDR2 FNYEAQ. The CDR3 totals 15 residues. The CDR3 DNA sequence: TGTGCCAGCTCCCATGTTGGACAGGGTAAATACGAGCAGTACTTC. Residues: CASSHVGQGKYEQYF.

This clonotype came up a few times. This chain joins TRBV7-9 and TRBJ1-1; no firm D call. Germline V gives CDR1 SEHNR, CDR2 FQNEAQ (reference sequence). The V end lost 4 bases, the J end lost 3 bases, and 6 bases lay between the germline ends. This CDR3 is built from 12 residues. CDR3 loop: CASSYGDTEAFF. CDR3 coding DNA: TGTGCCAGCAGCTATGGGGACACTGAAGCTTTCTTT.

V and J are TRBV3-1 and TRBJ2-1; D may be TRBD1 (6 bases). The germline gives CDR1 LGHDT, CDR2 YNNKEL (reference sequence). With 7 bases removed from V and 8 bases from J, the gap between germline ends came to 15 bases. The CDR3 has 13 amino acids. In nucleotides, the CDR3 is TGTGCCAGCAAGCTGGGGGCGGACGATGAGCAGTTCTTC. Its protein is CASKLGADDEQFF.

This clonotype showed up many times. The gene calls are TRBV20-1 and TRBJ1-4; D is undetermined. V lost 0 bases, J lost 9 bases, and 17 bases lay in between. There are 15 residues in the CDR3. Per the germline V gene, CDR1 is DFQATT and CDR2 is SNEGSKA (reference sequence). The CDR3 loop reads CSARDFKIGSQKLFF. For the CDR3, the DNA is TGCAGTGCTAGAGATTTTAAGATCGGATCCCAAAAACTGTTTTTT.

This clonotype was detected many times. This chain connects TRBV10-3 to TRBJ2-1; perhaps D is TRBD1 or TRBD2 (5 bases each). V was trimmed by 2 bases and J by 5 bases, leaving 13 bases between them. CDR1 is ENHRY, CDR2 SYGVKD, per germline. The length of the CDR3 is 15 residues. As DNA, the CDR3 is TGTGCCATCAGTGAGGGGAGAGAGGGGCACAATGAGCAGTTCTTC. Amino acid sequence: CAISEGREGHNEQFF.

This clonotype was counted many times. The chain uses TRBV7-9 and TRBJ1-2, with 7 bases fitting TRBD1. The CDR3 runs to 17 residues. From germline, CDR1 is SEHNR and CDR2 FQNEAQ (reference sequence). Losses at the gene ends were 7 bases for V and 4 bases for J; bases not matched to a gene: 18. CDR3 residues: CASNSQGGAAISYGYTF. The CDR3 bases are TGTGCCAGCAACTCCCAGGGGGGTGCGGCGATATCCTATGGCTACACCTTC.

J is TRBJ1-5 and V is TRBV27; D possibly corresponds to TRBD1 (6 bases). Per germline, CDR1 MNHEY and CDR2 SMNVEV (reference sequence). Trimming stripped 5 bases from V and 6 bases from J, with 17 bases between. The CDR3 runs 15 residues. CDR3 amino acids: CASSPDRLQSQPQHF. The CDR3 DNA follows: TGTGCCAGCAGTCCCGACAGGCTTCAGTCTCAGCCCCAGCATTTT.

This clonotype was counted between two and nine times. The rearrangement joins TRBV29-1 to TRBJ2-3; 9 bases agree with TRBD2. CDR1 SQVTM and CDR2 ANQGSEA come from the germline V gene. The length of the CDR3 is 16 residues. V shed 6 bases and J 1 base; nucleotides not matched to a gene: 11. For the CDR3, the DNA is TGCAGCGTGCCGGTTCTAGCGGGGATACGCACAGATACGCAGTATTTT. Translating gives CSVPVLAGIRTDTQYF.

This chain links TRBV27 with TRBJ2-2; possible D gene TRBD1, 5 bases. The germline V and J ends were trimmed by 3 bases and 2 bases, with 16 bases remaining between them. The CDR3 runs to 17 residues. Germline CDR1 reads MNHEY; CDR2 reads SMNVEV (reference sequence). The CDR3 reads CASSFIGWQGNTGELFF. CDR3 nucleotides: TGTGCCAGCAGTTTTATAGGTTGGCAGGGTAACACCGGGGAGCTGTTTTTT.

V usage is TRBV28 and J usage is TRBJ1-5, with D maybe TRBD1 (5 bases). From germline, CDR1 is MDHEN and CDR2 SYDVKM. Trimming left V 7 bases short and J 0 bases short, with 10 bases between. This CDR3 is 14 amino acids long. CDR3 protein: CASTRGYSNQPQHF. In nucleotides, the CDR3 is TGTGCCAGCACGCGGGGGTATAGCAATCAGCCCCAGCATTTT.

This clonotype came up a few times. The chain uses TRBV30 and TRBJ2-7, with D possibly being TRBD2 (5 bases). This CDR3 contains 13 residues. Germline CDR1 and CDR2: GTSNPN and SVGIG (reference sequence). V was clipped by 8 bases and J by 4 bases, with 18 bases between them. CDR3 in amino acids: CALSRLGLYEQYF. CDR3 nucleotide sequence: TGTGCCCTGAGCAGGTTAGGACTTTACGAGCAGTACTTC.

CDR3 DNA: TGTGCCAGCAGTTTACGGGGCTTTGGGAATTCACCCCTCCACTTT. Translated, it gives CASSLRGFGNSPLHF. The V call is TRBV28, the J call TRBJ1-6; tentative D call: TRBD1 (5 bases). The CDR3 is 15 residues long. In germline, CDR1 is MDHEN, CDR2 SYDVKM. The ends were cut back, 2 bases at V and 7 bases at J, with 12 bases in the middle. Combining the CDR3 with reference TRBV28 and TRBJ1-6 gives the whole variable domain DVKVTQSSRYLVKRTGEKVFLECVQDMDHENMFWYRQDPGLGLRLIYFSYDVKMKEKGDIPEGYSVSREKKERFSLILESASTNQTSMYLCASSLRGFGNSPLHFGNGTRLTVT.

This clonotype was seen more than once but under ten times. The rearrangement uses TRBV7-9 and TRBJ1-2; D is perhaps TRBD1 (5 bases). The CDR3 runs 14 residues. Between the trimmed V and J ends, which lost 2 bases and 3 bases, there was a span of 10 bases. Germline CDR1 is SEHNR and CDR2 is FQNEAQ (reference sequence). The CDR3 here is CASSLLGDYYGYTF. CDR3 nucleotides: TGTGCCAGCAGCTTATTAGGGGACTACTATGGCTACACCTTC.

In its sample, this clonotype was seen a few times. V gene TRBV9 combines with J gene TRBJ1-1; no clear D. In germline, CDR1 is SGDLS, CDR2 YYNGEE. The CDR3 totals 13 residues. Deletions cut 0 bases from V and 8 bases from J, with 11 bases between. In DNA, the CDR3 is TGTGCCAGCAGCGTAGGGCTCGGGCAGGAAGCTTTCTTT. The encoded protein is CASSVGLGQEAFF. Full variable domain (rest looked up from reference TRBV9 and TRBJ1-1): DSGVTQTPKHLITATGQRVTLRCSPRSGDLSVYWYQQSLDQGLQFLIQYYNGEERAKGNILERFSAQQFPDLHSELNLSSLELGDSALYFCASSVGLGQEAFFGQGTRLTVV.

The chain links TRBV13 to TRBJ2-1, with 10 bases lining up with TRBD2. Germline V gene sequence: CDR1 PRHDT, CDR2 FYEKMQ (reference sequence). Trimming at V came to 5 bases and at J to 4 bases, leaving 8 bases not matched to a gene. The CDR3 totals 16 residues. This chain's CDR3 is CASSTRLAGYYNEQFF. The CDR3 DNA reads TGTGCCAGCAGCACCCGACTAGCGGGTTATTACAATGAGCAGTTCTTC.

The chain recombines TRBV5-5 with TRBJ2-5; D gene unclear. Germline CDR1 and CDR2: SGHKS and YYEKEE (reference sequence). V was trimmed by 1 base and J by 3 bases, leaving 10 bases between them. The CDR3 length is 14 residues. The CDR3 loop reads CASSLKTTKETQYF. The CDR3 region has the DNA TGTGCCAGCAGCTTGAAGACAACGAAAGAGACCCAGTACTTC. Supplemented by reference TRBV5-5 and TRBJ2-5, the full variable domain reads DAGVTQSPTHLIKTRGQQVTLRCSPISGHKSVSWYQQVLGQGPQFIFQYYEKEERGRGNFPDRFSARQFPNYSSELNVNALLLGDSALYLCASSLKTTKETQYFGPGTRLLVL.

This clonotype has only a few counts. This chain connects TRBV12-3 or TRBV12-4 to TRBJ2-3, with a weak D call TRBD1 (6 bases). V lost 6 bases and J lost 3, with 19 bases in between. The CDR3 is 16 residues long. The CDR3 loop reads CASRALTGRGTDTQYF. Here the CDR3 DNA reads TGTGCCAGCAGAGCGCTAACAGGGCGTGGGACAGATACGCAGTATTTT.

This clonotype was observed at least ten times. The rearrangement links TRBV9 to TRBJ2-7, with a possible D match to TRBD2 (6 bases). The CDR3 sequence is 14 residues long. Germline CDR1 is SGDLS and CDR2 is YYNGEE. Trimming shortened V by 6 bases and J by 3 bases, and 16 bases separated the two germline ends. The CDR3 is CASNEFGGVYEQYF. The CDR3 DNA reads as TGTGCCAGCAACGAATTTGGCGGGGTCTACGAGCAGTACTTC. Using reference TRBV9 and TRBJ2-7 for the parts outside the CDR3, the full variable domain is DSGVTQTPKHLITATGQRVTLRCSPRSGDLSVYWYQQSLDQGLQFLIQYYNGEERAKGNILERFSAQQFPDLHSELNLSSLELGDSALYFCASNEFGGVYEQYFGPGTRLTVT.

This clonotype was seen once. The chain's CDR3 is CASSYGGISNTGELFF. For the CDR3, the DNA is TGTGCCAGCAGTTACGGTGGAATTTCGAACACCGGGGAGCTGTTTTTT. The chain combines TRBV6-2 or TRBV6-3 with TRBJ2-2, with D unresolved. The V end lost 2 bases, the J end lost 0 bases, and 10 bases lay between the germline ends. This CDR3 has 16 residues. Germline V gene data show CDR1 as MNHEY and CDR2 as SVGEGT.

The chain uses TRBV5-5 and TRBJ2-7; maybe TRBD2 (7 bases). Germline loops: CDR1 SGHKS, CDR2 YYEKEE (reference sequence). V was clipped by 7 bases and J by 4 bases, with 15 bases between them. The length of the CDR3 is 13 residues. The CDR3 sequence: CASQGGGEYEQYF. As DNA, the CDR3 is TGTGCCAGCCAAGGCGGGGGCGAATACGAGCAGTACTTC.